The 21 T cell receptor beta chains presented below share a single source sample, sequenced in a study of shared clonotypes between healthy human individuals. Sequenced by immunoSEQ multiplex PCR; TCRdb stores in-frame clones only, minus some. The data contain 2 million to 3 million clones, roughly 93% of them seen just once; the ten biggest clones take up 0.35% to 0.45%. What was sequenced was naive CD4+ T cells from PBMCs. Subset of the sample: CD45RA+ positively selected. Receptors were obtained from a man aged 18 to 29 in good health. Some clones in this sample may be carry-over from other donors' samples.

J is TRBJ1-1 and V is TRBV6-1; D remains ambiguous. In germline, CDR1 is MNHNS, CDR2 SASEGT. This CDR3 is built from 14 residues. V was pared by 2 bases and J by 1 base, with 8 bases between. In DNA form, the CDR3 reads TGTGCCAGCAGTGAATTTTGGGGGAACACTGAAGCTTTCTTT. Residues: CASSEFWGNTEAFF.

Of note for this clone: The identical CDR3 is also encoded by other nucleotide sequences in the sample. The rearrangement joins TRBV27 to TRBJ1-1; possible D gene TRBD1, 6 bases. The CDR3 contains 14 residues. The ends were cut back, 2 bases at V and 1 base at J, with 8 bases in the middle. In germline, CDR1 is MNHEY, CDR2 SMNVEV (reference sequence). DNA for the CDR3: TGTGCCAGCAGTTTACGGGGGCGGAACACTGAAGCTTTCTTT. It codes for CASSLRGRNTEAFF.

This chain uses TRBV9 with TRBJ2-1; tentatively, D is TRBD2 (6 bases). V was pared by 0 bases and J by 5 bases, with 12 bases between. This CDR3 region has 15 residues. Germline V CDR1 and CDR2: SGDLS, YYNGEE. The CDR3 here is CASSVGITGDNEQFF. As DNA, the CDR3 is TGTGCCAGCAGCGTAGGGATCACGGGGGACAATGAGCAGTTCTTC.

The chain uses TRBV7-2 and TRBJ1-1; tentative D call: TRBD1 (5 bases). Germline V gives CDR1 SGHTA, CDR2 FQGNSA. This CDR3 is built from 16 residues. Trimming cost V 2 bases and J 2 bases, with 15 bases left between them. CDR3 in amino acids: CASSLPIGALNTEAFF. CDR3 DNA sequence: TGTGCCAGCAGCTTACCCATTGGGGCCCTAAACACTGAAGCTTTCTTT.

The chain is built from TRBV5-1 and TRBJ2-5; TRBD1 is a possible D gene (6 bases). CDR3 length: 16 amino acids. The V gene lost 4 bases and the J gene lost 4 bases, with 20 bases spanning the gap. From germline, CDR1 is SGHRS and CDR2 YFSETQ. The CDR3 is CASSPGLQGVAETQYF. CDR3 sequence (DNA): TGCGCCAGCAGCCCGGGCTTACAGGGCGTCGCAGAGACCCAGTACTTC. The full variable domain, completed using reference TRBV5-1 and TRBJ2-5, is KAGVTQTPRYLIKTRGQQVTLSCSPISGHRSVSWYQQTPGQGLQFLFEYFSETQRNKGNFPGRFSGRQFSNSRSEMNVSTLELGDSALYLCASSPGLQGVAETQYFGPGTRLLVL.

Notes on this clone: Other nucleotide sequences in the sample specify the same CDR3. The chain joins TRBV18 to TRBJ2-5; 7 bases are shared with TRBD1. CDR1 and CDR2 from the germline V gene are KGHSH and LQKENI. The CDR3 consists of 13 residues. V was pared by 6 bases and J by 4 bases, with 5 bases of the junction left unmatched. CDR3 protein: CASSPGGRETQYF. The CDR3 region has the DNA TGTGCCAGCTCGCCAGGGGGTCGAGAGACCCAGTACTTC.

The chain joins TRBV20-1 to TRBJ2-2; no firm D call. The length of the CDR3 is 11 residues. V dropped 5 bases and J dropped 5 bases, with 6 bases sitting between them. Germline values: CDR1 DFQATT, CDR2 SNEGSKA (reference sequence). This CDR3 reads CSAHKTGELFF. CDR3 sequence (DNA): TGCAGTGCTCACAAAACCGGGGAGCTGTTTTTT.

The chain is built from TRBV7-2 and TRBJ2-1; no reliable D call. The CDR3 extends over 13 amino acids. V was clipped by 4 bases and J by 7 bases, with 11 bases between them. The germline V gene has CDR1 SGHTA and CDR2 FQGNSA. This chain's CDR3 is CASSSTSENEQFF. The CDR3 nucleotides are TGTGCCAGCAGCTCCACGTCGGAGAATGAGCAGTTCTTC. Variable domain in full (rest from reference TRBV7-2 and TRBJ2-1): GAGVSQSPSNKVTEKGKDVELRCDPISGHTALYWYRQSLGQGLEFLIYFQGNSAPDKSGLPSDRFSAERTGGSVSTLTIQRTQQEDSAVYLCASSSTSENEQFFGPGTRLTVL.

This clone turned up a few times. The chain is built from TRBV7-9 and TRBJ1-1; 7 nucleotides line up with TRBD1. The CDR3 loop spans 13 amino acids. Germline V CDR1 and CDR2: SEHNR, FQNEAQ (reference sequence). Germline trimming cut 5 bases from V and 4 bases from J; bases unmatched to any gene: 4. This CDR3 reads CASSEGQFTEAFF. The CDR3, as DNA: TGTGCCAGCAGCGAGGGACAGTTCACTGAAGCTTTCTTT.

This clone occurred once. Other DNA sequences within the sample encode an identical CDR3. This chain links TRBV9 with TRBJ1-1, with 10 bases that match TRBD1. Germline loops: CDR1 SGDLS, CDR2 YYNGEE. This CDR3 comprises 15 residues. Trimming cost V 0 bases and J 3 bases; bases outside gene matches: 2. CDR3: CASSVEGTGDTEAFF. For the CDR3, the DNA is TGTGCCAGCAGCGTAGAAGGGACAGGGGACACTGAAGCTTTCTTT.

CDR3 DNA sequence: TGTGCCAGCAGCCGACTAGCGGGTGCTATCGAGCAGTACTTC. It is translated as CASSRLAGAIEQYF. The chain joins TRBV6-5 to TRBJ2-5; 10 positions match TRBD2. Matching the DNA end better, TRBJ2-7 makes the J call doubtful. The germline V gene has CDR1 MNHEY and CDR2 SVGAGI. The CDR3 length is 14 residues.

The gene calls are TRBV19 and TRBJ1-2; D perhaps matches TRBD1 (6 bases). With 3 bases removed from V and 0 bases from J, the gap between germline ends came to 14 bases. The CDR3 spans 16 residues. Germline assignment: CDR1 LNHDA and CDR2 SQIVND (reference sequence). The CDR3 reads CASSIPGQRPNYGYTF. In DNA, the CDR3 is TGTGCCAGTAGTATTCCCGGACAGAGGCCTAACTATGGCTACACCTTC. Full variable domain (rest looked up from reference TRBV19 and TRBJ1-2): DGGITQSPKYLFRKEGQNVTLSCEQNLNHDAMYWYRQDPGQGLRLIYYSQIVNDFQKGDIAEGYSVSREKKESFPLTVTSAQKNPTAFYLCASSIPGQRPNYGYTFGSGTRLTVV.

The CDR3 nucleotides read TGTGCCAGCAGGACTGGTGGGACTACTCACTACGAGCAGTACTTC. Its protein is CASRTGGTTHYEQYF. The V and J genes are TRBV28 and TRBJ2-5, with TRBD2 identical over 7 bases. The end of the DNA aligns better with TRBJ2-7, so the J call may be wrong. CDR3 length equals 15 residues. From germline, CDR1 is MDHEN and CDR2 SYDVKM.

V is TRBV5-1 and J is TRBJ2-5; 9 bases align to TRBD1. The J call may be incorrect, as the DNA end agrees better with TRBJ2-7. In germline, CDR1 is SGHRS, CDR2 YFSETQ. CDR3 length: 16 amino acids. The CDR3 is CASSLLPGQGAYEQYF. DNA of the CDR3: TGCGCCAGCAGCTTGCTCCCGGGACAGGGAGCCTACGAGCAGTACTTC.

The gene calls are TRBV9 and TRBJ2-1; TRBD1 aligns across 10 bases. Germline V gene lookup returns CDR1 SGDLS and CDR2 YYNGEE. CDR3 length: 15 residues. After removal of 2 bases from V and 10 bases from J, the junction contained 9 bases not matched to a gene. The CDR3 protein is CASSVAGTGAPEQFF. As DNA, the CDR3 is TGTGCCAGCAGCGTGGCCGGGACAGGGGCTCCCGAGCAGTTCTTC.

The chain couples TRBV5-6 to TRBJ1-2; D perhaps matches TRBD1 (5 bases). Germline V gene data show CDR1 as SGHDT and CDR2 as YYEEEE. With 0 bases removed from V and 4 bases from J, the gap between germline ends came to 22 bases. The CDR3 consists of 18 residues. The CDR3 loop is CASSLAGPGLSKVYGYTF. Here the CDR3 DNA reads TGTGCCAGCAGCTTGGCGGGGCCGGGGCTCTCTAAGGTCTATGGCTACACCTTC. The full variable domain, completed using reference TRBV5-6 and TRBJ1-2, is DAGVTQSPTHLIKTRGQQVTLRCSPKSGHDTVSWYQQALGQGPQFIFQYYEEEERQRGNFPDRFSGHQFPNYSSELNVNALLLGDSALYLCASSLAGPGLSKVYGYTFGSGTRLTVV.

This clone was observed once. The V and J genes are TRBV5-1 and TRBJ2-7, with D unresolved. CDR3 size: 14 residues. Germline V gene data show CDR1 as SGHRS and CDR2 as YFSETQ. V was trimmed by 4 bases and J by 0 bases, leaving 11 bases between them. CDR3 bases: TGCGCCAGCAGCCCGGGCCTGCCCTCCTACGAGCAGTACTTC. Translating it yields CASSPGLPSYEQYF.

The chain joins TRBV5-1 to TRBJ1-4, with D perhaps TRBD1 (6 bases). This CDR3 is 17 amino acids long. V was cut by 4 bases and J by 0 bases, with 16 bases left in between. Germline assignment: CDR1 SGHRS and CDR2 YFSETQ. The DNA for the CDR3 is TGCGCCAGCAGCATCTCCCAGGGGCTAGCAACTAATGAAAAACTGTTTTTT. Its translation: CASSISQGLATNEKLFF.

This chain uses TRBV9 with TRBJ1-1; 8 bases line up with TRBD1. The V segment lost 0 bases and the J segment 4 bases; nucleotides outside the gene matches: 5. There are 15 residues in the CDR3. CDR1 and CDR2 (germline): SGDLS, YYNGEE. This chain's CDR3 is CASSVGWTGTTEAFF. CDR3 coding DNA: TGTGCCAGCAGCGTAGGCTGGACAGGGACCACTGAAGCTTTCTTT.

The chain links TRBV10-3 to TRBJ2-5; 7 nucleotides line up with TRBD1. Germline V gene sequence: CDR1 ENHRY, CDR2 SYGVKD. V shed 5 bases, J shed 4 bases, and the junction held 7 bases outside the gene matches. The CDR3 has 14 residues. CDR3 region: CAISRDRAVETQYF. The DNA for the CDR3 is TGTGCCATCAGTCGAGACAGGGCCGTAGAGACCCAGTACTTC.

In its sample, this clone was seen once. The chain uses TRBV12-5 and TRBJ2-1, with TRBD1 matching over 9 bases. Germline values: CDR1 LGHNT, CDR2 FRNRAP. The V segment lost 1 base and the J segment 5 bases; nucleotides outside the gene matches: 3. This CDR3 is 15 amino acids long. CDR3 residues: CASGLGQGVDNEQFF. The CDR3 DNA follows: TGTGCTAGTGGTTTGGGACAGGGGGTCGACAATGAGCAGTTCTTC.